The TCR beta chain under discussion was sequenced for a study of response to subunit inactivated influenza vaccine (dated by TCRdb to 2016 to 2019). Some background on the complete study: Deep quantitative profiling of the T cell receptor repertoire was used in the study to follow responses to a trivalent subunit inactivated influenza vaccine. On the study overall, not on this receptor specifically: It was suggested by the authors that each seasonal influenza vaccination may recruit only a limited number of new T cells.

The library relied on RT-PCR. The sample was run on an Illumina HiSeq 2500. TCRdb handled the public reads itself, with Q25 trimming in fastp and clone calling in MiXCR, and kept productive beta chains. A single entry per CDR3 protein holds the most common genes and DNA from its merged rows. The sample table records fewer than 600,000 distinct CDR3 sequences; approximately 7.3% of these occur just once. The ten most abundant clones make up around 13% of the sample. This clonotype was found many times. This clone's antigen is unknown. One base away there is no much larger clone; base qualities are not given. The starting material was PBMCs from blood, obtained around 25 months after vaccination. The clonotype was recovered from a man between 50 and 69 years old who received an inactivated influenza vaccine. Donor details come from another sample of the same person, matched by shared clones.

The DNA sequence is as follows: TGCGCCAGCAGCCTAAATACAGGGAGCACCGGGGAGCTGTTTTTT. The resulting protein is CASSLNTGSTGELFF. In this chain, TRBV4-1 is recombined with TRBJ2-2; a tentative D match to TRBD1 spans 6 bases. CDR1 MGHRA and CDR2 YSYEKL were looked up in the germline V gene. The CDR3 starts with the cysteine, ends with the phenylalanine, and has 15 residues. Kept here is only the CDR3 DNA, which spans 45 bases and is read in frame from base 1. Cut back by 4 bases and 4 bases, the V and J ends lie 13 bases apart.